The 9 T cell receptor beta chains reported below all come from one sample, sequenced in a study of blood T cells in healthy people across ages. Primers used in a second PCR of roughly 6 to 12 cycles were a sample-barcoded 5' primer and a J-beta primer mix. MiXCR was run by TCRdb on the 5' RACE reads, yielding one entry per CDR3 protein. The sample shows just under 900,000 distinct CDR3 sequences, under 35% of them seen only once. Sequenced input: blood. These receptors were obtained from a woman of 80 years or more in good health.

This clonotype was counted many times. This rearrangement joins TRBV6-6 to TRBJ2-1, with a weak D call TRBD2 (5 bases). The germline CDR1 and CDR2 sequences are MNHNY and SVGAGI (reference sequence). The V end lost 0 bases, the J end lost 4 bases, and 13 bases lay between the germline ends. CDR3 length: 16 residues. CDR3: CASSYSTMGAYNEQFF. The CDR3 region has the DNA TGTGCCAGCAGTTACTCGACCATGGGAGCATACAATGAGCAGTTCTTC.

Points on this clonotype: Given a much more abundant clone one base away, this may be a read error. The conserved final phenylalanine or tryptophan is absent from the CDR3, which likely points to a read error. V and J are TRBV6-2 or TRBV6-3 and TRBJ2-1; D could derive from TRBD1 or TRBD2 (5 bases each). The V gene's germline CDR1 is MNHEY and CDR2 SVGEGT. V lost 5 bases, J lost 12 bases, and 23 bases lay in between. This CDR3 is 15 amino acids long. CDR3 residues: CASSPSGRTTYGQFV. DNA of the CDR3: TGTGCCAGCAGTCCATCGGGACGGACCACCTATGGGCAGTTCGTC.

This clonotype has at least ten counts. The CDR3 loop is CASSRSMTSGARGYTQYF. The CDR3 DNA reads TGCGCCAGCAGCCGATCGATGACTAGCGGGGCGCGCGGATATACGCAGTATTTT. The chain uses TRBV4-3 and TRBJ2-3; 11 bases agree with TRBD2. Trimming removed 4 bases from V and 7 bases from J; junction bases left unmatched: 16. The germline gives CDR1 LGHNA, CDR2 YSLEER. This CDR3 has 18 amino acids.

With respect to this clonotype: The junction shows a germline mismatch at one end, possibly a read error. The V and J genes are TRBV20-1 and TRBJ2-3; weak D call: TRBD2 (6 bases). This CDR3 comprises 14 residues. The germline gives CDR1 DFQATT, CDR2 SNEGSKA (reference sequence). CDR3 sequence reads: CGAREGGNTDTQYF. CDR3 in DNA: TGCGGTGCTAGAGAAGGAGGGAACACAGATACGCAGTATTTT.

This clonotype was observed a few times. The chain has TRBV10-3 and TRBJ1-1; D gene ambiguous. V was pared by 2 bases and J by 8 bases, with 15 bases between. The CDR3 extends over 14 amino acids. Germline CDR1 reads ENHRY; CDR2 reads SYGVKD. The CDR3 sequence: CAISEGGYSREAFF. The CDR3 bases are TGTGCCATCAGTGAGGGTGGGTACTCTAGGGAAGCTTTCTTT.

The CDR3 DNA reads as TGTGCCAGCAGTCCAAGCGGGGGGGCGACCAATGAGCAGTTCTTC. This encodes CASSPSGGATNEQFF. V and J are TRBV12-3 or TRBV12-4 and TRBJ2-1, with 10 bases identical to TRBD2. The CDR3 extends over 15 amino acids. V was clipped by 5 bases and J by 6 bases; unmatched bases: 7.

This clonotype was seen many times. The V and J genes are TRBV4-1 and TRBJ2-5, with TRBD1 matching over 11 bases. After removal of 1 base from V and 5 bases from J, the junction contained 3 bases not matched to a gene. CDR3 length equals 15 residues. Germline V gives CDR1 MGHRA, CDR2 YSYEKL. CDR3 in DNA: TGCGCCAGCAGCCAAGGGGACAGGGGGTACGAGACCCAGTACTTC. This codes for CASSQGDRGYETQYF.

The V and J genes are TRBV10-2 and TRBJ1-1, with D perhaps TRBD1 (5 bases). CDR1 WSHSY and CDR2 SAAADI come from the germline V gene. The CDR3 length is 15 residues. V was shortened by 5 bases and J by 2 bases, with 15 bases between the two germline ends. The CDR3 region is CASSPRAKGNTEAFF. Here the CDR3 DNA reads TGCGCCAGCAGTCCCAGGGCGAAGGGAAACACTGAAGCTTTCTTT.

This clonotype came up many times. V and J are TRBV6-2 or TRBV6-3 and TRBJ2-1; 11 bases agree with TRBD2. This CDR3 comprises 15 residues. The germline V gene has CDR1 MNHEY and CDR2 SVGEGT. Germline trimming cut 7 bases from V and 6 bases from J; bases unmatched to any gene: 8. CDR3 loop: CASTLAGGVSNEQFF. The CDR3 DNA follows: TGTGCCAGCACCCTAGCGGGGGGTGTCTCCAATGAGCAGTTCTTC.